The 29 T cell receptor beta chains below were found in one sample sequenced in a study of OX40 agonist ivuxolimab in advanced cancers. The repertoire was sequenced with immunoSEQ multiplex PCR; TCRdb's copy has only in-frame clones and lacks some. Here the sample spans some 21,000 clones, nearly 70% being singletons. Here the sequenced sample was CD4+ or CD8+ T cells sorted from blood, taken in a trial of the OX40 agonist ivuxolimab. These receptors were collected from an adult with an advanced solid tumor such as melanoma, head and neck, liver or kidney cancer.

CDR3 in amino acids: CASSVGGGPIYEQFF. CDR3 nucleotide sequence: TGTGCCAGCAGCGTAGGTGGGGGTCCGATCTATGAGCAGTTCTTC. J is TRBJ2-1 and V is TRBV9, with D perhaps assigned TRBD1 or TRBD2 (5 bases each). The CDR3 runs 15 residues. V was clipped by 0 bases and J by 8 bases, with 15 bases between them. Per the germline V gene, CDR1 is SGDLS and CDR2 is YYNGEE.

The chain carries TRBV6-6 and TRBJ2-7; possibly TRBD1 for D (6 bases). Germline-derived CDR1 and CDR2 are MNHNY and SVGAGI (reference sequence). The CDR3 is made up of 14 amino acids. Trimming removed 6 bases from V and 4 bases from J, with 16 bases in between. In DNA, the CDR3 is TGTGCCAGCAGGCAGCCCCGGGACATTTACGAGCAGTACTTC. Encoded protein: CASRQPRDIYEQYF.

The chain employs TRBV5-6 and TRBJ1-2; TRBD1 agrees at 7 bases. The CDR3 spans 13 residues. CDR1 and CDR2 (germline): SGHDT, YYEEEE. V trimming: 3 bases; J trimming: 5 bases; junction bases outside the gene matches: 4. The CDR3, as DNA: TGTGCCAGCAGCTCGGGACAGTTGTATGGCTACACCTTC. Translation: CASSSGQLYGYTF.

A note on this clone: Sequence at one end of the junction differs from germline and may be a read error. This rearrangement joins TRBV10-3 to TRBJ2-5, with D tentatively TRBD1 or TRBD2 (5 bases each). The DNA matches TRBJ2-7 better at its end, which makes the J call doubtful. CDR1 and CDR2 from the germline V gene are ENHRY and SYGVKD. This CDR3 contains 17 residues. As DNA, the CDR3 is TGTGCCAGCAGTTCCACCGGGACCTCCGGCAACTACTACGAGCAGTACTTC. It encodes CASSSTGTSGNYYEQYF.

A remark on this clone: At the DNA level, this CDR3 is encoded by other sequences in the same sample as well. The rearrangement joins TRBV7-9 to TRBJ1-1, with TRBD1 as a possible D gene (6 bases). The V end was cut by 1 base, the J end by 5 bases, with 11 bases between. The CDR3 spans 14 residues. CDR1 and CDR2 (germline): SEHNR, FQNEAQ (reference sequence). The CDR3 DNA follows: TGTGCCAGCAGCTTAGTAGGGGGAGGGACTGAAGCTTTCTTT. This sequence encodes CASSLVGGGTEAFF.

CDR3 in amino acids: CATSSWDTLNEKLFF. The CDR3 DNA reads TGTGCCACCAGCTCCTGGGACACCCTTAATGAAAAACTGTTTTTT. The chain recombines TRBV15 with TRBJ1-4; possibly TRBD1 for D (6 bases). CDR1 LNHNV and CDR2 YYDKDF come from the germline V gene (reference sequence). V lost 5 bases and J 4 bases, leaving 14 bases between the germline ends. This CDR3 region has 15 residues.

Points on this clone: Other DNA sequences in this sample translate to the same CDR3. This chain connects TRBV2 to TRBJ2-7, with D unclear. Trimming pared 3 bases from V and 0 bases from J, leaving 0 bases between. The germline gives CDR1 SNHLY, CDR2 FYNNEI. This CDR3 has 11 residues. The CDR3 region is CASSDSYEQYF. The CDR3 nucleotides read TGTGCCAGCAGTGACTCCTACGAGCAGTACTTC.

In this sample, this clone is medium-sized. The J gene is TRBJ2-7, the V gene TRBV7-9; D could derive from TRBD1 or TRBD2 (5 bases each). This CDR3 has 13 residues. The germline V gene encodes CDR1 SEHNR and CDR2 FQNEAQ (reference sequence). Trimming took 6 bases from V and 6 from J, leaving 15 bases between them. CDR3 loop: CASSPTPGSEQYF. CDR3 nucleotide sequence: TGTGCCAGCAGTCCCACGCCAGGGAGCGAGCAGTACTTC.

V and J are TRBV7-8 and TRBJ2-3; TRBD2 matches at 12 bases. Losses at the gene ends were 3 bases for V and 2 bases for J; bases not matched to a gene: 9. The CDR3 runs 18 residues. Germline V gives CDR1 SGHVS, CDR2 FQNEAQ. CDR3 sequence (DNA): TGTGCCAGCAGCTTGGAGTTGACTAGCGGGAGCCCCACAGATACGCAGTATTTT. It codes for CASSLELTSGSPTDTQYF.

J is TRBJ1-5 and V is TRBV28; 10 nucleotides align to TRBD1. Germline V gene lookup returns CDR1 MDHEN and CDR2 SYDVKM. The length of the CDR3 is 15 residues. The V and J ends lost 5 bases and 3 bases, in that order; junction bases with no gene match: 4. For the CDR3, the DNA is TGTGCCAGCAGTGCGGACAGGGGGACCAATCAGCCCCAGCATTTT. This codes for CASSADRGTNQPQHF.

The genes are TRBV19 and TRBJ1-6; D not certain. There are 14 residues in the CDR3. Per the germline V gene, CDR1 is LNHDA and CDR2 is SQIVND (reference sequence). Between the trimmed V and J ends, which lost 4 bases and 11 bases, there was a span of 15 bases. The CDR3 nucleotides read TGTGCCAGTAGTACCCGGGAGCTGGGGACACCCCTCCACTTT. Residues: CASSTRELGTPLHF.

The genes are TRBV28 and TRBJ2-2, with TRBD2 as a possible D gene (5 bases). Germline CDR1 MDHEN, CDR2 SYDVKM. The CDR3 contains 14 residues. Trimming removed 2 bases at V and 4 bases at J, with 8 bases between. The CDR3: CASSLEGGTGELFF. For the CDR3, the DNA is TGTGCCAGCAGTTTAGAGGGTGGCACCGGGGAGCTGTTTTTT.

This clone is medium-sized within its sample. The CDR3 DNA sequence: TGTGCCAGCTCTCCAGATCCTAATGAAGCTTTCTTT. Its protein product is CASSPDPNEAFF. The chain links TRBV18 to TRBJ1-1, with no clear D. Trimming removed 6 bases at V and 7 bases at J, with 12 bases between. The CDR3 has 12 residues. The V gene's germline CDR1 is KGHSH and CDR2 LQKENI. Supplemented by reference TRBV18 and TRBJ1-1, the full variable domain reads NAGVMQNPRHLVRRRGQEARLRCSPMKGHSHVYWYRQLPEEGLKFMVYLQKENIIDESGMPKERFSAEFPKEGPSILRIQQVVRGDSAAYFCASSPDPNEAFFGQGTRLTVV.

V usage is TRBV6-6 and J usage is TRBJ2-5, with 7 bases that match TRBD1. Trimming took 7 bases from V and 6 from J; bases not matched to a gene: 5. The CDR3 has 12 residues. The V gene's germline CDR1 is MNHNY and CDR2 SVGAGI (reference sequence). CDR3 amino acids: CASIDREKTQYF. The DNA for the CDR3 is TGTGCCAGCATCGACAGGGAAAAGACCCAGTACTTC.

This clone was found a few times. V and J are TRBV6-1 and TRBJ1-6, with no clear D. Germline V lookup: CDR1 MNHNS, CDR2 SASEGT. V lost 4 bases to trimming and J lost 11 bases, with 6 bases between them. The CDR3 totals 11 residues. In DNA form, the CDR3 reads TGTGCCAGCAGTGTGGGGACACCCCTCCACTTT. This sequence encodes CASSVGTPLHF.

The chain employs TRBV19 and TRBJ2-7, with 7 bases matching TRBD2. The CDR3 sequence is 12 residues long. J was trimmed by 3 bases and V by 5 bases; bases with no gene match: 1. Germline CDR1 and CDR2: LNHDA and SQIVND (reference sequence). CDR3 sequence: CASSASGYEQYF. The CDR3 region has the DNA TGTGCCAGTAGTGCTAGCGGCTACGAGCAGTACTTC.

The chain links TRBV2 to TRBJ1-2; TRBD1 matches at 7 bases. The CDR3 sequence is 15 residues long. Germline V lookup: CDR1 SNHLY, CDR2 FYNNEI. V lost 5 bases, J lost 0 bases, and 6 bases stayed unmatched. This CDR3 is CASSLARGANYGYTF. CDR3 sequence (DNA): TGTGCCAGCAGTTTGGCCAGGGGGGCTAACTATGGCTACACCTTC.

The V call is TRBV5-4, the J call TRBJ2-5; 7 positions match TRBD1. The J call may be in error: the DNA end matches TRBJ2-7 better. Germline V CDR1 and CDR2: SGHNT, YYREEE (reference sequence). The CDR3 has 15 residues. The CDR3 sequence: CASSLGQGHSYEQYF. The CDR3 bases are TGTGCCAGCAGCTTGGGACAGGGACACTCCTACGAGCAGTACTTC.

The V and J genes are TRBV6-5 and TRBJ1-1, with no clear D. V lost 0 bases, J lost 6 bases, and 8 bases lay in between. The length of the CDR3 is 13 residues. Germline assignment: CDR1 MNHEY and CDR2 SVGAGI. CDR3 in DNA: TGTGCCAGCAGTTACTCAAAAGGGCCTGAAGCTTTCTTT. Encoded protein: CASSYSKGPEAFF.

J is TRBJ1-4 and V is TRBV28, with a tentative D call TRBD1 (5 bases). The germline V and J ends were trimmed by 6 bases and 3 bases, with 14 bases remaining between them. The germline CDR1 and CDR2 sequences are MDHEN and SYDVKM. This CDR3 has 15 amino acids. This CDR3 is CASRVRGAANEKLFF. CDR3 sequence (DNA): TGTGCCAGCAGAGTGAGAGGGGCGGCTAATGAAAAACTGTTTTTT.

This chain joins TRBV19 and TRBJ2-3; D remains unclear. V lost 6 bases to trimming and J lost 4 bases, with 5 bases between them. CDR3 length: 11 residues. Germline CDR1 is LNHDA and CDR2 is SQIVND (reference sequence). CDR3 sequence: CASRWADTQYF. CDR3 DNA: TGTGCCAGTAGATGGGCAGATACGCAGTATTTT.

This chain joins TRBV28 and TRBJ2-3; TRBD2 aligns across 14 bases. CDR1 is MDHEN, CDR2 SYDVKM, per germline. V lost 3 bases, J lost 2 bases, and 1 base stayed unmatched. The CDR3 sequence is 16 residues long. The CDR3 is CASSLGLAGVTDTQYF. The CDR3 DNA follows: TGTGCCAGCAGTTTGGGACTAGCGGGAGTCACAGATACGCAGTATTTT.

This chain links TRBV19 with TRBJ2-3; D remains ambiguous. The CDR3 is 13 amino acids. Looked up from germline, CDR1 is LNHDA and CDR2 is SQIVND (reference sequence). Trimming removed 5 bases at V and 2 bases at J, with 8 bases between. CDR3 sequence reads: CASSPVHTDTQYF. DNA of the CDR3: TGTGCCAGTAGTCCGGTTCACACAGATACGCAGTATTTT. Using reference TRBV19 and TRBJ2-3 for the parts outside the CDR3, the full variable domain is DGGITQSPKYLFRKEGQNVTLSCEQNLNHDAMYWYRQDPGQGLRLIYYSQIVNDFQKGDIAEGYSVSREKKESFPLTVTSAQKNPTAFYLCASSPVHTDTQYFGPGTRLTVL.

V usage is TRBV10-3 and J usage is TRBJ1-5; TRBD1 is a possible D gene (5 bases). The V gene's germline CDR1 is ENHRY and CDR2 SYGVKD. V was shortened by 3 bases and J by 0 bases, with 9 bases between the two germline ends. This CDR3 has 15 amino acids. The CDR3 DNA reads as TGTGCCATCAGTGAAGGCAGGGTTAGCAATCAGCCCCAGCATTTT. Translation gives CAISEGRVSNQPQHF.

The chain has TRBV4-3 and TRBJ1-2; D might be TRBD1 (5 bases). V was clipped by 1 base and J by 4 bases, with 10 bases between them. The CDR3 is made up of 14 amino acids. CDR1 and CDR2 (germline): LGHNA, YSLEER. CDR3 in DNA: TGCGCCAGCAGCCAAGTGGGGACGGCCTATGGCTACACCTTC. Translating it yields CASSQVGTAYGYTF.

The J gene is TRBJ2-7, the V gene TRBV7-6; TRBD1 agrees at 9 bases. Germline CDR1 and CDR2: SGHVS and FNYEAQ. V lost 2 bases and J lost 4; bases outside the gene matches: 9. The CDR3 consists of 16 residues. The CDR3 spells CASSLPLGTGSYEQYF. DNA of the CDR3: TGTGCCAGCAGCTTACCTCTAGGGACAGGGTCTTACGAGCAGTACTTC.

This rearrangement joins TRBV28 to TRBJ2-7, with D perhaps TRBD2 (5 bases). V was trimmed by 6 bases and J by 5 bases, leaving 20 bases between them. In germline, CDR1 is MDHEN, CDR2 SYDVKM. The CDR3 loop spans 15 amino acids. The CDR3 sequence is CASSSSRDHSNEQYF. The CDR3 DNA is TGTGCCAGCAGCTCCTCCCGGGATCATAGCAACGAGCAGTACTTC.

The sample holds a few counts of this clone. The chain employs TRBV28 and TRBJ1-3; the match to TRBD1 covers 8 bases. Germline V gene lookup returns CDR1 MDHEN and CDR2 SYDVKM. The CDR3 is 16 residues long. Trimming cost V 3 bases and J 2 bases; bases outside gene matches: 6. CDR3 sequence reads: CASSLVRQGPGNTIYF. The CDR3 bases are TGTGCCAGCAGTTTGGTACGACAGGGGCCTGGAAACACCATATATTTT. The whole variable domain, filled in from reference TRBV28 and TRBJ1-3, reads DVKVTQSSRYLVKRTGEKVFLECVQDMDHENMFWYRQDPGLGLRLIYFSYDVKMKEKGDIPEGYSVSREKKERFSLILESASTNQTSMYLCASSLVRQGPGNTIYFGEGSWLTVV.

The rearrangement uses TRBV6-6 and TRBJ2-7; D gene uncertain. The CDR3 has 12 amino acids. CDR1 is MNHNY and CDR2 is SVGAGI in the germline V gene (reference sequence). Trimming took 8 bases from V and 1 from J, leaving 9 bases between them. In DNA, the CDR3 is TGTGCCAGCGGGTATTCGTCCTACGAGCAGTACTTC. Translation: CASGYSSYEQYF.